This passage covers 31 T cell receptor beta chains from one sample sequenced in a study of cytomegalovirus exposure and HLA in healthy donors. The PCR used 60 Vbeta and 13 Jbeta primers. Assay: immunoSEQ multiplex PCR; the TCRdb copy retains only in-frame clones and omits some. Counted here are about 180,000 clones, roughly 80% occurring once; the ten biggest clones make up 2.4%. The sample comprised PBMCs. The source is a man between 60 and 75 years old in good health and CMV-seronegative.

This chain joins TRBV5-1 and TRBJ2-1; 16 bases agree with TRBD2. There are 18 residues in the CDR3. V dropped 4 bases and J dropped 8; count of bases not matched to a gene: 12. Germline CDR1 and CDR2: SGHRS and YFSETQ. The CDR3 loop reads CASSISPGLAGGGYEQFF. The DNA of the CDR3 is TGCGCCAGCAGCATCAGTCCGGGACTAGCGGGAGGGGGGTATGAGCAGTTCTTC.

V usage is TRBV7-9 and J usage is TRBJ2-5, with D unresolved. The CDR3 is 13 amino acids. In germline, CDR1 is SEHNR, CDR2 FQNEAQ (reference sequence). Trimming took 1 base from V and 4 from J, leaving 7 bases between them. The CDR3 DNA is TGTGCCAGCAGCTTAGAAGGCGGAGAGACCCAGTACTTC. Residues: CASSLEGGETQYF.

As for this clone: The same CDR3 is also encoded by other DNA sequences in this sample. This chain joins TRBV19 and TRBJ2-1; 9 bases fit TRBD2. From germline, CDR1 is LNHDA and CDR2 SQIVND (reference sequence). V shed 6 bases and J 1 base; nucleotides not matched to a gene: 4. The CDR3 runs to 15 residues. The CDR3 here is CASSPLAGSYNEQFF. DNA for the CDR3: TGTGCCAGTAGCCCGCTAGCGGGATCCTACAATGAGCAGTTCTTC.

V usage is TRBV6-5 and J usage is TRBJ1-4, with D unclear. Germline loops: CDR1 MNHEY, CDR2 SVGAGI. The CDR3 totals 16 residues. Trimming cost V 2 bases and J 5 bases, with 15 bases left between them. This CDR3 is CASSYRPLGINEKLFF. CDR3 nucleotides: TGTGCCAGCAGTTACCGGCCGCTGGGCATCAATGAAAAACTGTTTTTT.

The J gene is TRBJ1-4, the V gene TRBV7-9; a weak D match, TRBD1 (5 bases). CDR3 length equals 16 residues. The germline gives CDR1 SEHNR, CDR2 FQNEAQ (reference sequence). V lost 1 base, J lost 8 bases, and 17 bases lay in between. The CDR3 loop reads CASSLVVGLRGEKLFF. CDR3 nucleotides: TGTGCCAGCAGCTTAGTCGTGGGGCTCCGGGGGGAAAAACTGTTTTTT.

V and J are TRBV5-1 and TRBJ1-1, with D perhaps matching TRBD1 (6 bases). The CDR3 has 17 residues. CDR1 is SGHRS, CDR2 YFSETQ, per germline. Between the trimmed V and J ends, which lost 3 bases and 3 bases, there was a span of 21 bases. CDR3 in amino acids: CASSWGRGAGAYTEAFF. CDR3 in DNA: TGCGCCAGCAGCTGGGGCCGCGGGGCGGGGGCGTACACTGAAGCTTTCTTT. Full variable domain (outside the CDR3, taken from reference TRBV5-1 and TRBJ1-1): KAGVTQTPRYLIKTRGQQVTLSCSPISGHRSVSWYQQTPGQGLQFLFEYFSETQRNKGNFPGRFSGRQFSNSRSEMNVSTLELGDSALYLCASSWGRGAGAYTEAFFGQGTRLTVV.

This chain links TRBV28 with TRBJ2-7; D call uncertain. Germline assignment: CDR1 MDHEN and CDR2 SYDVKM. This CDR3 has 15 amino acids. V gave up 2 bases and J gave up 0 bases, with 11 bases separating them. The CDR3 nucleotides read TGTGCCAGCAGTTTAGCCTTACCGAGCTCCTACGAGCAGTACTTC. This codes for CASSLALPSSYEQYF.

This sequence joins TRBV14 and TRBJ2-2, with TRBD2 matching 8 bases. The germline V gene encodes CDR1 SGHDN and CDR2 FVKESK. This CDR3 comprises 17 residues. V lost 0 bases, J lost 4 bases, and 7 bases stayed unmatched. CDR3 amino acids: CASSQDLRGARTGELFF. The DNA for the CDR3 is TGTGCCAGCAGCCAAGATCTGCGGGGGGCGCGCACCGGGGAGCTGTTTTTT.

In its sample, this clone was seen once. The chain uses TRBV7-2 and TRBJ1-2; tentatively, D is TRBD1 (6 bases). The CDR3 has 13 amino acids. Deletions cut 1 base from V and 8 bases from J, with 11 bases between. Germline values: CDR1 SGHTA, CDR2 FQGNSA. In nucleotides, the CDR3 is TGTGCCAGCAGCTTAGAGGCAGGGGTAGGCTACACCTTC. It translates to CASSLEAGVGYTF.

The gene calls are TRBV7-8 and TRBJ1-6, with 10 positions matching TRBD1. There are 15 residues in the CDR3. Germline CDR1 is SGHVS and CDR2 is FQNEAQ. V trimming: 0 bases; J trimming: 7 bases; junction bases outside the gene matches: 0. This chain's CDR3 is CASSLAGQGNSPLHF. In nucleotides, the CDR3 is TGTGCCAGCAGCTTAGCGGGACAGGGGAATTCACCCCTCCACTTT.

The chain employs TRBV5-1 and TRBJ1-4; D remains unclear. The germline V gene encodes CDR1 SGHRS and CDR2 YFSETQ. The CDR3 consists of 15 residues. V gave up 4 bases and J gave up 2 bases, with 12 bases separating them. The CDR3 DNA is TGCGCCAGCAGCCCCAGAGACTCTACTAATGAAAAACTGTTTTTT. Protein sequence: CASSPRDSTNEKLFF.

CDR3 region: CSGGDRGTEAFF. CDR3 in DNA: TGCAGCGGGGGGGACAGGGGTACTGAAGCTTTCTTT. This chain links TRBV29-1 with TRBJ1-1, with 10 nucleotides matching TRBD1. Germline lookup yields CDR1 SQVTM and CDR2 ANQGSEA. There are 12 residues in the CDR3. V lost 7 bases and J lost 5; bases outside the gene matches: 4. The full variable domain, rest sourced from reference TRBV29-1 and TRBJ1-1, is SAVISQKPSRDICQRGTSLTIQCQVDSQVTMMFWYRQQPGQSLTLIATANQGSEATYESGFVIDKFPISRPNLTFSTLTVSNMSPEDSSIYLCSGGDRGTEAFFGQGTRLTVV.

V gene TRBV5-4 combines with J gene TRBJ2-7; possible D gene TRBD1, 6 bases. Trimming left V 0 bases short and J 5 bases short, with 12 bases between. The CDR3 covers 14 residues. Germline CDR1 reads SGHNT; CDR2 reads YYREEE (reference sequence). In DNA, the CDR3 is TGTGCCAGCAGCTTGGCTCCAGGGGCCGACGAGCAGTACTTC. It encodes CASSLAPGADEQYF.

This chain joins TRBV5-4 and TRBJ1-1, with TRBD1 identical over 7 bases. There are 15 residues in the CDR3. CDR1 is SGHNT and CDR2 is YYREEE in the germline V gene (reference sequence). Trimming removed 1 base from V and 4 bases from J; junction bases left unmatched: 7. For the CDR3, the DNA is TGTGCCAGCAGCTTGTCGTTCCGGGACAGCACTGAAGCTTTCTTT. Translation gives CASSLSFRDSTEAFF.

This clone occurred a few times. This rearrangement joins TRBV12-5 to TRBJ1-2; 8 bases line up with TRBD1. The CDR3 sequence is 14 residues long. Germline V gene data show CDR1 as LGHNT and CDR2 as FRNRAP. J lost 8 bases, V lost 1 base, and 6 bases had no gene match. The CDR3 region is CASGLAGGAGGYTF. The CDR3 DNA reads TGTGCTAGTGGTTTGGCAGGGGGCGCCGGGGGCTACACCTTC.

The rearrangement joins TRBV6-4 to TRBJ1-5; TRBD1 matches at 7 bases. The germline V gene encodes CDR1 MRHNA and CDR2 SNTAGT. V lost 6 bases to trimming and J lost 7 bases; unmatched junction nucleotides: 6. This CDR3 region has 13 residues. CDR3 in amino acids: CASSEDREQPQHF. CDR3 DNA sequence: TGTGCCAGCAGCGAAGACAGGGAACAGCCCCAGCATTTT.

The rearrangement joins TRBV6-1 to TRBJ1-5, with a weak D call TRBD1 (5 bases). Germline lookup yields CDR1 MNHNS and CDR2 SASEGT. V shed 7 bases and J shed 5 bases, with 18 bases lying between them. The CDR3 sequence is 15 residues long. CDR3 sequence reads: CASNYRAGYDQPQHF. The CDR3 DNA sequence: TGTGCCAGCAATTATCGTGCAGGGTACGATCAGCCCCAGCATTTT.

The chain is built from TRBV6-4 and TRBJ2-1; 9 nucleotides align to TRBD1. The germline V gene encodes CDR1 MRHNA and CDR2 SNTAGT. The junction had 5 bases not matched to a gene; V was cut back by 2 bases and J by 9 bases. This CDR3 has 14 amino acids. Here the CDR3 DNA reads TGTGCCAGCAGTGACGTTACAGGGGGCGGTGAGCAGTTCTTC. Amino acids: CASSDVTGGGEQFF.

The chain joins TRBV5-6 to TRBJ2-2, with 9 positions matching TRBD1. The CDR3 sequence is 16 residues long. The ends lost 3 bases at V and 3 bases at J; junction bases unmatched: 6. Germline CDR1 and CDR2: SGHDT and YYEEEE. This CDR3 reads CASSSLDRGDTGELFF. The DNA of the CDR3 is TGTGCCAGCAGCTCCCTGGACAGGGGAGACACCGGGGAGCTGTTTTTT.

The V and J genes are TRBV30 and TRBJ2-3; no clear D gene. Germline V gene sequence: CDR1 GTSNPN, CDR2 SVGIG (reference sequence). The V end lost 0 bases, the J end lost 0 bases, and 10 bases lay between the germline ends. The CDR3 spans 15 residues. CDR3 DNA: TGTGCCTGGAGTGTACTACAACCAAGCACAGATACGCAGTATTTT. Encoded protein: CAWSVLQPSTDTQYF.

The chain is built from TRBV9 and TRBJ2-5; 7 bases line up with TRBD1. The germline V gene encodes CDR1 SGDLS and CDR2 YYNGEE. This CDR3 has 15 residues. V trimming: 3 bases; J trimming: 2 bases; junction bases outside the gene matches: 7. The CDR3 protein is CASSARQGYQETQYF. DNA for the CDR3: TGTGCCAGCAGCGCCCGACAGGGCTATCAAGAGACCCAGTACTTC.

This clone has a single count. The CDR3 is CATSRGGQVANYGYTF. CDR3 sequence (DNA): TGTGCCACCAGCAGGGGGGGACAGGTGGCCAACTATGGCTACACCTTC. The rearrangement joins TRBV15 to TRBJ1-2, with TRBD1 matching 8 bases. J gave up 2 bases and V 3 bases, and 8 bases lay outside the gene matches. Looked up from germline, CDR1 is LNHNV and CDR2 is YYDKDF (reference sequence). This CDR3 has 16 residues. The variable domain in full, with the rest retrieved from reference TRBV15 and TRBJ1-2, is DAMVIQNPRYQVTQFGKPVTLSCSQTLNHNVMYWYQQKSSQAPKLLFHYYDKDFNNEADTPDNFQSRRPNTSFCFLDIRSPGLGDTAMYLCATSRGGQVANYGYTFGSGTRLTVV.

The chain employs TRBV6-4 and TRBJ2-1, with 9 bases identical to TRBD2. The CDR3 sequence is 16 residues long. Germline lookup yields CDR1 MRHNA and CDR2 SNTAGT. Trimming at V came to 0 bases and at J to 4 bases, leaving 4 bases not matched to a gene. This CDR3 reads CASSDSTSGTYNEQFF. The CDR3 nucleotides read TGTGCCAGCAGTGACTCGACTAGCGGAACATACAATGAGCAGTTCTTC.

The chain carries TRBV7-2 and TRBJ1-1; D is unclear. V was clipped by 1 base and J by 1 base, with 10 bases between them. CDR1 SGHTA and CDR2 FQGNSA come from the germline V gene. This CDR3 has 15 amino acids. This chain's CDR3 is CASSLENTRNTEAFF. The CDR3 DNA sequence: TGTGCCAGCAGCTTAGAAAACACTAGGAACACTGAAGCTTTCTTT. Full variable domain (rest looked up from reference TRBV7-2 and TRBJ1-1): GAGVSQSPSNKVTEKGKDVELRCDPISGHTALYWYRQSLGQGLEFLIYFQGNSAPDKSGLPSDRFSAERTGGSVSTLTIQRTQQEDSAVYLCASSLENTRNTEAFFGQGTRLTVV.

The table lists this clone with a count of one. The chain combines TRBV20-1 with TRBJ2-1, with D tentatively TRBD2 (6 bases). CDR3 length: 11 amino acids. Germline CDR1 DFQATT, CDR2 SNEGSKA (reference sequence). V lost 4 bases to trimming and J lost 9 bases, with 10 bases between them. CDR3 amino acids: CSATGTVEQFF. The CDR3 bases are TGCAGTGCTACCGGGACTGTTGAGCAGTTCTTC.

The chain carries TRBV4-2 and TRBJ2-2; possible D gene TRBD2, 6 bases. In germline, CDR1 is LGHNA, CDR2 YNFKEQ. There are 14 residues in the CDR3. Trimming cost V 4 bases and J 7 bases, with 13 bases left between them. The CDR3 DNA sequence: TGTGCCAGCAGCCTCCGGCGGGACGGCGGGGAGCTGTTTTTT. It encodes CASSLRRDGGELFF.

CDR3 in DNA: TGCGCCAGCAGGGGTGAGGGGACTTTCTTTGGAGCTTTCTTT. Protein sequence: CASRGEGTFFGAFF. The chain links TRBV5-1 to TRBJ1-1, with a tentative D call TRBD1 (5 bases). Germline V gene data show CDR1 as SGHRS and CDR2 as YFSETQ. The CDR3 is 14 residues long. Trimming stripped 5 bases from V and 10 bases from J, with 21 bases between.

The V call is TRBV19, the J call TRBJ1-1; 7 nucleotides align to TRBD1. V was clipped by 2 bases and J by 2 bases; unmatched bases: 2. Germline values: CDR1 LNHDA, CDR2 SQIVND (reference sequence). The CDR3 covers 14 residues. The CDR3 bases are TGTGCCAGTAGTATAAACAGGGGTAACACTGAAGCTTTCTTT. This sequence encodes CASSINRGNTEAFF.

The chain has TRBV6-1 and TRBJ1-1, with 8 bases that match TRBD1. V lost 2 bases, J lost 2 bases, and 4 bases stayed unmatched. The CDR3 is 15 residues long. Germline V CDR1 and CDR2: MNHNS, SASEGT. For the CDR3, the DNA is TGTGCCAGCAGTGAACTTGGACAGGGCAACACTGAAGCTTTCTTT. Its protein product is CASSELGQGNTEAFF.

In nucleotides, the CDR3 is TGTGCCAGCAGCCGGCGGGAGGGCTACGAGCAGTACTTC. This translates into CASSRREGYEQYF. The chain couples TRBV6-1 to TRBJ2-7; 9 nucleotides match TRBD2. Germline lookup yields CDR1 MNHNS and CDR2 SASEGT. Trimming took 6 bases from V and 3 from J; bases not matched to a gene: 3. The CDR3 length is 13 residues.

This chain uses TRBV6-6 with TRBJ1-6; the match to TRBD1 covers 7 bases. The length of the CDR3 is 15 residues. Germline trimming cut 5 bases from V and 1 base from J; bases unmatched to any gene: 2. CDR1 is MNHNY, CDR2 SVGAGI, per germline (reference sequence). The CDR3 is CASSVQGSYNSPLHF. CDR3 coding DNA: TGTGCCAGCAGTGTACAGGGGTCCTATAATTCACCCCTCCACTTT.